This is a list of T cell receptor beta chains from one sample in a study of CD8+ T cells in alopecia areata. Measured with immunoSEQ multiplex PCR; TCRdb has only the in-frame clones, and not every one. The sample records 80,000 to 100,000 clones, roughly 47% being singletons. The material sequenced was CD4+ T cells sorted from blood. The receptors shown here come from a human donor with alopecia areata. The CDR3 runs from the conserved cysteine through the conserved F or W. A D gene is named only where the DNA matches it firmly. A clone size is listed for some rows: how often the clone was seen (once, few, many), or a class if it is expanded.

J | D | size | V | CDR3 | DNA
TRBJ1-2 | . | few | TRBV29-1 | CSVGQDYGYTF | TGCAGCGTTGGACAGGACTATGGCTACACCTTC
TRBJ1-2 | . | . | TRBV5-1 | CASSKPEGFYGYTF | TGCGCCAGCAGCAAACCCGAAGGATTCTATGGCTACACCTTC
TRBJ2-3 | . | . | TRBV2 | CASSGPYTDTQYF | TGTGCCAGCTCCGGGCCCTACACAGATACGCAGTATTTT
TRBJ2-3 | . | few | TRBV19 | CASSISRTDTQYF | TGTGCCAGTAGTATCTCCCGCACAGATACGCAGTATTTT
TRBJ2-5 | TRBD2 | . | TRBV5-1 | CASSPRRSGGTETQYF | TGCGCCAGCAGCCCTCGACGTAGCGGGGGAACAGAGACCCAGTACTTC
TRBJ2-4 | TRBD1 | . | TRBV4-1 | CASSPGQGGIQYF | TGCGCCAGCAGCCCAGGACAGGGAGGCATTCAGTACTTC
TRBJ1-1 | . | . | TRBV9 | CASSASGKGTEAFF | TGTGCCAGCAGCGCTTCCGGGAAAGGGACTGAAGCTTTCTTT
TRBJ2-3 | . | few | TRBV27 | CASSSLGPGGTDTQYF | TGTGCCAGCAGTTCCCTGGGACCCGGGGGCACAGATACGCAGTATTTT
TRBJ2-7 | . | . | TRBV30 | CAWSRGSYEQYF | TGTGCCTGGAGTCGTGGTTCCTACGAGCAGTACTTC
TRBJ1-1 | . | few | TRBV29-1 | CSVEKEEGNTEAFF | TGCAGCGTTGAAAAGGAGGAGGGGAACACTGAAGCTTTCTTT
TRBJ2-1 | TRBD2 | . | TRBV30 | CAWSGTSGSAFF | TGTGCCTGGAGTGGGACTAGCGGGAGCGCGTTCTTC
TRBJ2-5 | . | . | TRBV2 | CASSPNTYQETQYF | TGTGCCAGCAGTCCAAATACGTACCAAGAGACCCAGTACTTC
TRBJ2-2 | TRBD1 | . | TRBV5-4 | CASSRTGGNTGELFF | TGTGCCAGCAGCCGGACAGGGGGCAACACCGGGGAGCTGTTTTTT
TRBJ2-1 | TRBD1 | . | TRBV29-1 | CSATDRGHHEQFF | TGCAGCGCGACCGACAGGGGGCATCATGAGCAGTTCTTC
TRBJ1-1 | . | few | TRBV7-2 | CASSLRGGQRDTEAFF | TGTGCCAGCAGCTTAAGAGGGGGGCAGAGGGACACTGAAGCTTTCTTT
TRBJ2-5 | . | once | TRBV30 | CAWSLDRRETQYF | TGTGCCTGGAGTCTCGACAGACGAGAGACCCAGTACTTC
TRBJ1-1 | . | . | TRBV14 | CASSQGQEVDEAFF | TGTGCCAGCAGCCAAGGTCAGGAAGTGGATGAAGCTTTCTTT
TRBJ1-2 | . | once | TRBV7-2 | CASSARAGQNGYTF | TGTGCCAGCAGCGCACGCGCCGGGCAGAATGGCTACACCTTC
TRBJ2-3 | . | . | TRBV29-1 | CSVAGRVTDTQYF | TGCAGCGTTGCGGGTAGGGTAACAGATACGCAGTATTTT
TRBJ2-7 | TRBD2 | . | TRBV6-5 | CASSYLTSAEQYF | TGTGCCAGCAGTTACTTGACTAGCGCCGAGCAGTACTTC
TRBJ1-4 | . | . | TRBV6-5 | CASSRDTNSEKLFF | TGTGCCAGCAGTCGCGACACCAATTCTGAAAAACTGTTTTTT
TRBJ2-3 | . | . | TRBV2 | CASGLQRTDTQYF | TGTGCCAGCGGTTTACAGCGCACAGATACGCAGTATTTT
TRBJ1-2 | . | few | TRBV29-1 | CSVARDFYGYTF | TGCAGCGTTGCCCGAGATTTCTATGGCTACACCTTC
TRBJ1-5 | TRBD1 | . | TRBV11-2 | CASSLGGGYSNQPQHF | TGTGCCAGCAGCCTCGGAGGGGGCTATAGCAATCAGCCCCAGCATTTT